The 18 T cell receptor beta chains given below trace back to one sample, sequenced in a study of OX40 agonist ivuxolimab in advanced cancers. Clones were sequenced by immunoSEQ multiplex PCR, and TCRdb holds only the in-frame ones, with some missing. There are more than 90,000 clones in the sample; approximately 80% occur only once, and more than 1.2% lies in the top ten. The sequenced sample was CD4+ or CD8+ T cells sorted from blood, obtained in a trial of the OX40 agonist ivuxolimab. The receptors come from an adult with an advanced solid tumor such as melanoma, head and neck, liver or kidney cancer.

The chain joins TRBV19 to TRBJ2-1; D gene unclear. Germline CDR1 reads LNHDA; CDR2 reads SQIVND (reference sequence). V lost 6 bases to trimming and J lost 7 bases, with 10 bases between them. The CDR3 consists of 12 residues. The CDR3 is CASRTEGNEQFF. CDR3 nucleotide sequence: TGTGCCAGTAGAACTGAAGGGAATGAGCAGTTCTTC.

The chain couples TRBV18 to TRBJ2-1; D is unresolved. Germline CDR1 reads KGHSH; CDR2 reads LQKENI. The CDR3 sequence is 14 residues long. Trimming removed 3 bases from V and 5 bases from J, with 11 bases in between. CDR3 sequence (DNA): TGTGCCAGCTCACCCGGAGACGGCCACAATGAGCAGTTCTTC. Translating it yields CASSPGDGHNEQFF.

The CDR3: CAMGPNRAWFEKLFF. CDR3 sequence (DNA): TGTGCCATGGGACCGAACAGGGCCTGGTTTGAAAAACTGTTTTTT. The genes are TRBV10-3 and TRBJ1-4; tentative D call: TRBD1 (6 bases). This CDR3 is 15 amino acids long. Germline V gene sequence: CDR1 ENHRY, CDR2 SYGVKD. V was cut by 9 bases and J by 7 bases, with 21 bases left in between.

The chain carries TRBV7-6 and TRBJ1-3; D is perhaps TRBD1 (5 bases). Looked up from germline, CDR1 is SGHVS and CDR2 is FNYEAQ. The CDR3 loop spans 16 amino acids. Trimming cost V 5 bases and J 0 bases, with 14 bases left between them. CDR3 sequence: CASSATTGLSGNTIYF. CDR3 coding DNA: TGTGCCAGCAGCGCAACCACAGGTCTCTCTGGAAACACCATATATTTT.

V usage is TRBV15 and J usage is TRBJ1-5; TRBD1 agrees at 7 bases. The CDR3 sequence is 13 residues long. V shed 8 bases and J 3 bases; nucleotides not matched to a gene: 4. Germline-derived CDR1 and CDR2 are LNHNV and YYDKDF (reference sequence). This CDR3 reads CATYGQDNQPQHF. Here the CDR3 DNA reads TGTGCCACCTATGGACAGGACAATCAGCCCCAGCATTTT.

This clone showed up just a few times. The CDR3 reads CAVDGDTEAFF. CDR3 DNA: TGTGCCGTAGATGGAGACACTGAAGCTTTCTTT. The chain links TRBV28 to TRBJ1-1; D not certain. This CDR3 is built from 11 residues. The germline V gene has CDR1 MDHEN and CDR2 SYDVKM. V was pared by 11 bases and J by 3 bases, with 10 bases between.

V and J are TRBV10-3 and TRBJ2-2; possible D gene TRBD1, 5 bases. The length of the CDR3 is 14 residues. The V end lost 6 bases, the J end lost 1 base, and 9 bases lay between the germline ends. Per germline, CDR1 ENHRY and CDR2 SYGVKD. CDR3 loop: CAIRGEGNTGELFF. DNA for the CDR3: TGTGCCATCAGAGGGGAAGGGAACACCGGGGAGCTGTTTTTT.

The CDR3 is CASSNEHYTEAFF. CDR3 DNA sequence: TGTGCCAGCAGCAACGAACATTACACTGAAGCTTTCTTT. The chain uses TRBV7-6 and TRBJ1-1; D call uncertain. This CDR3 has 13 residues. Germline V gives CDR1 SGHVS, CDR2 FNYEAQ. Trimming pared 5 bases from V and 3 bases from J, leaving 10 bases between.

There are a few counts of this clone. J is TRBJ2-7 and V is TRBV5-1; 7 bases fit TRBD2. CDR1 and CDR2 (germline): SGHRS, YFSETQ. CDR3 size: 14 residues. With V trimmed by 3 bases and J by 2 bases, 5 bases remained unmatched. CDR3 in DNA: TGCGCCAGCAGCTCCGGACTAGACGCCTACGAGCAGTACTTC. This sequence encodes CASSSGLDAYEQYF. Complete variable domain (other parts from reference TRBV5-1 and TRBJ2-7): KAGVTQTPRYLIKTRGQQVTLSCSPISGHRSVSWYQQTPGQGLQFLFEYFSETQRNKGNFPGRFSGRQFSNSRSEMNVSTLELGDSALYLCASSSGLDAYEQYFGPGTRLTVT.

The chain uses TRBV30 and TRBJ2-2, with 8 positions matching TRBD2. Trimming at V came to 5 bases and at J to 4 bases, leaving 9 bases not matched to a gene. Germline CDR1 reads GTSNPN; CDR2 reads SVGIG (reference sequence). This CDR3 is built from 15 residues. The CDR3 here is CAWRPLTSVTGELFF. As DNA, the CDR3 is TGTGCCTGGCGGCCCCTGACTAGCGTCACCGGGGAGCTGTTTTTT.

The chain has TRBV13 and TRBJ2-4; TRBD2 might be the D (7 bases). In germline, CDR1 is PRHDT, CDR2 FYEKMQ (reference sequence). This CDR3 has 17 amino acids. Deletions cut 5 bases from V and 0 bases from J, with 17 bases between. The CDR3 loop reads CASSPGGGRPAKNIQYF. The CDR3 region has the DNA TGTGCCAGCAGCCCGGGGGGCGGGAGACCAGCCAAAAACATTCAGTACTTC.

The V call is TRBV7-2, the J call TRBJ2-4, with D hard to call. Trimming left V 1 base short and J 7 bases short, with 11 bases between. The CDR3 length is 14 residues. Germline-derived CDR1 and CDR2 are SGHTA and FQGNSA. DNA for the CDR3: TGTGCCAGCAGCTTAGGAGGAACAGTGAACATTCAGTACTTC. As protein: CASSLGGTVNIQYF.

The CDR3 nucleotides read TGCGCCAGCAGCCCTAAGGTCGGAGCTCCCACAGATACGCAGTATTTT. Translated: CASSPKVGAPTDTQYF. The V gene is TRBV10-1, the J gene TRBJ2-3; D ambiguous. The germline V gene encodes CDR1 WNHNN and CDR2 SYGVQD (reference sequence). Trimming pared 6 bases from V and 2 bases from J, leaving 18 bases between. CDR3 length: 16 residues.

This chain joins TRBV7-2 and TRBJ1-2, with unresolved D. Germline V CDR1 and CDR2: SGHTA, FQGNSA. The ends were cut back, 2 bases at V and 0 bases at J, with 16 bases in the middle. This CDR3 has 17 residues. The CDR3 DNA reads as TGTGCCAGCAGCTTACCTCTCCCTGGAGCGGCTAACTATGGCTACACCTTC. Protein product: CASSLPLPGAANYGYTF.

V and J are TRBV28 and TRBJ2-3; D possibly corresponds to TRBD1 (6 bases). The ends were cut back, 3 bases at V and 1 base at J, with 11 bases in the middle. Germline assignment: CDR1 MDHEN and CDR2 SYDVKM. CDR3 length: 15 amino acids. The CDR3 loop reads CASSFVGAGTDTQYF. CDR3 nucleotides: TGTGCCAGCAGTTTTGTGGGGGCGGGCACAGATACGCAGTATTTT. The full variable domain, with the rest looked up from reference TRBV28 and TRBJ2-3, is DVKVTQSSRYLVKRTGEKVFLECVQDMDHENMFWYRQDPGLGLRLIYFSYDVKMKEKGDIPEGYSVSREKKERFSLILESASTNQTSMYLCASSFVGAGTDTQYFGPGTRLTVL.

The chain joins TRBV9 to TRBJ2-7; D uncertain. Trimming removed 7 bases at V and 3 bases at J, with 17 bases between. This CDR3 region has 14 residues. CDR1 is SGDLS and CDR2 is YYNGEE in the germline V gene. The CDR3 region has the DNA TGTGCCAGCGCGAGAGACCTGTTGGTCTACGAGCAGTACTTC. This gives the protein CASARDLLVYEQYF.

This chain uses TRBV27 with TRBJ1-4; D not resolved. The CDR3 runs 15 residues. Germline V lookup: CDR1 MNHEY, CDR2 SMNVEV (reference sequence). With 1 base removed from V and 1 base from J, the gap between germline ends came to 7 bases. The CDR3 loop reads CASSLYGRTNEKLFF. CDR3 coding DNA: TGTGCCAGCAGTTTATACGGGAGAACTAATGAAAAACTGTTTTTT.

The chain employs TRBV6-6 and TRBJ2-3; D uncertain. Trimming took off 0 bases at V and 7 bases at J, with 8 bases between the two ends. The CDR3 totals 13 residues. The V gene's germline CDR1 is MNHNY and CDR2 SVGAGI (reference sequence). In DNA form, the CDR3 reads TGTGCCAGCAGTTACTCGATAGTAAATACGCAGTATTTT. This sequence encodes CASSYSIVNTQYF.